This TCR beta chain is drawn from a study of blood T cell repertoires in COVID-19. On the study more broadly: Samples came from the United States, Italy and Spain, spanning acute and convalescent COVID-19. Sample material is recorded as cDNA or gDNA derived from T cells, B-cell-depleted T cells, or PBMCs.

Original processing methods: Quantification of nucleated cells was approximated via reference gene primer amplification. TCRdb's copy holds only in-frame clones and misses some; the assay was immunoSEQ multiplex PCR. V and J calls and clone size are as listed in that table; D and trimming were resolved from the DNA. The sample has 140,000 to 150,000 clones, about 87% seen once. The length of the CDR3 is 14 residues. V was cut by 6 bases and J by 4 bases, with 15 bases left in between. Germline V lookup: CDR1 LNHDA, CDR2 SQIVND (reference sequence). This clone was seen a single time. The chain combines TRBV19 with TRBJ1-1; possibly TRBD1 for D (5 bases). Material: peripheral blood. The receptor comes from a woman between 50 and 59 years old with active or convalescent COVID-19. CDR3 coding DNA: TGTGCCAGTAGACGTATCCAGGGTACCACTGAAGCTTTCTTT. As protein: CASRRIQGTTEAFF.